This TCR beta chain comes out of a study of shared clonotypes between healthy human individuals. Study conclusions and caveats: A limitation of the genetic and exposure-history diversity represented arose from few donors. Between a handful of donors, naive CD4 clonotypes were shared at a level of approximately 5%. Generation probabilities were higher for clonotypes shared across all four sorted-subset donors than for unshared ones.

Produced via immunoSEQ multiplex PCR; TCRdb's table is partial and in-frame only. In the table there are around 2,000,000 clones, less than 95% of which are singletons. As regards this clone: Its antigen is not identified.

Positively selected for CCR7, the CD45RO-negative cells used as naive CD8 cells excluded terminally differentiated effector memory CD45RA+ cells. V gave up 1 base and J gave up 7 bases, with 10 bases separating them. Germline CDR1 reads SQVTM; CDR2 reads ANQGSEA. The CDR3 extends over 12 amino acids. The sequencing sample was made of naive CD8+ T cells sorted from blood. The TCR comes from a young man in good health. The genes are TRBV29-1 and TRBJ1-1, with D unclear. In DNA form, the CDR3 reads TGCAGCGTTGAAGGGGGAGAAATTGAAGCTTTCTTT. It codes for CSVEGGEIEAFF.